This T cell receptor beta chain was obtained from a study of cytotoxic CD8 clonotypes in ibrutinib-treated CLL. Study findings and constraints: Patients with sustained remission and those progressing were sampled at differing times.

Regarding this clone: Its antigen is unidentified.

Depths of 1 in 200,000 to 1 in 1 million T cells were the sequencing target. The method was immunoSEQ multiplex PCR; TCRdb's version includes in-frame clones alone and lacks a portion of them. The sample has several thousand clones, roughly 79% seen once. Trimming cost V 3 bases and J 4 bases, with 12 bases left between them. Per germline, CDR1 MDHEN and CDR2 SYDVKM. The CDR3 has 14 amino acids. This receptor was obtained from a human donor with chronic lymphocytic leukemia. This chain joins TRBV28 and TRBJ1-1, with a tentative D call TRBD1 (6 bases). The sample consisted of PBMCs, taken before ibrutinib treatment. CDR3 protein: CASSFGVGGTEAFF. The CDR3 DNA reads TGTGCCAGCAGTTTCGGTGTAGGGGGCACTGAAGCTTTCTTT. Together with reference TRBV28 and TRBJ1-1, the CDR3 gives the full variable domain: DVKVTQSSRYLVKRTGEKVFLECVQDMDHENMFWYRQDPGLGLRLIYFSYDVKMKEKGDIPEGYSVSREKKERFSLILESASTNQTSMYLCASSFGVGGTEAFFGQGTRLTVV.